The text below deals with one T cell receptor (beta chain). This clonotype was seen repeatedly, ten times or more. Its antigen has not been determined. No much larger clonotype is one base removed from it; base qualities were not supplied. This sample stems from a study of T cell repertoires in cytomegalovirus infection (dated by TCRdb to about 2019). About the investigation overall: Donor HLA type was relevant to the analysis, because carriage of CMV infection together with the matching HLA type was indicated by public TCR beta signatures. Results the study describes overall, beyond this receptor: In both this cohort and an independent cohort of several hundred donors, the cumulative frequency of public TCR beta family members distinguished carriers of CMV infection plus the relevant HLA type. The ex vivo response was dominated by HLA-C-restricted CMV-specific TCR beta clonotypes, which also provided the single most frequent clonotype in two of eight donors.

TCRdb lists the instrument as Illumina HiSeq 1500. The public sequencing data were trimmed at Q25 with fastp and processed into clonotypes with MiXCR by TCRdb, which kept only in-frame beta chains. Rows with a matching CDR3 protein are joined into one entry that keeps the most common DNA and genes. This sample has a few hundred thousand distinct CDR3 sequences in its table, and about a sixth of those were observed once. The ten largest account for around 12% of the sample. The CDR3 has 14 amino acids, counting the end cysteine and phenylalanine. Only the CDR3 portion is preserved as DNA: 42 bases, with reading frame beginning at the first base. Trimming at the junction amounts to 9 bases on V and 7 bases on J, and the germline ends lie 18 bases apart. Sequences MNHNS (CDR1) and SASEGT (CDR2) are obtained from the germline V gene.

This sequence was found in a human donor in good health (CMV status not recorded). Some clones in this sample may be carry-over from other donors' samples. The chain was built from TRBV6-1 and TRBJ2-2, and the D gene may be TRBD1, 7 bases matching. Sequenced input: PBMCs. In nucleotide form, the sequence is TGTGCCAGTCAGGGGGTGGAGCGGGTCGGGGAGCTGTTTTTT. This encodes CASQGVERVGELFF.